This T cell receptor (beta chain) was recovered during a study of shared clonotypes between healthy human individuals. TCRdb's table, derived via immunoSEQ multiplex PCR, lists solely in-frame clones and lacks some. Among millions of clones listed, more than 80% were seen once. The V end lost 0 bases, the J end lost 5 bases, and 11 bases lay between the germline ends. CDR3 length equals 14 residues. Germline V gene sequence: CDR1 SGHRS, CDR2 YFSETQ. A note on this clone: The same CDR3 also results from other DNA sequences found in this sample.

CD4+ cells yielded CD45RA+ naive and CD45RA-negative memory subsets. This TCR derives from a man aged 18 to 29 in good health. The rearrangement joins TRBV5-1 to TRBJ2-5; no clear D gene. Sequenced input: naive CD4+ T cells sorted from blood. Described subset: CD45RA+ positively selected. CDR3 protein: CASSLEGPGETQYF. DNA of the CDR3: TGCGCCAGCAGCTTGGAAGGGCCGGGCGAGACCCAGTACTTC.